The T cell receptor (beta chain) described here comes from a study of cytomegalovirus exposure and HLA in healthy donors. Overall study context: In an earlier analysis, almost 120 million unique TCR beta sequences were found from some 200 million T cells. Regarding the study as a whole: Accounts indicate the classifier identified cytomegalovirus status with strong specificity and sensitivity. Three of the chains that were CMV-associated were confirmed in vitro to be specific for CMV antigens. The authors later found most CMV-associated TCR beta chains appeared HLA-restricted.

About this clone itself: What it recognizes is unknown.

The PCR made use of 60 Vbeta and 13 Jbeta primers. Produced via immunoSEQ multiplex PCR; TCRdb's table is partial and in-frame only. The repertoire holds some 150,000 clones, with 60% to 80% as singletons. Sequences were obtained from PBMCs. The TCR was taken from a man younger than 45 in good health and CMV-seropositive.

CDR3 loop: CASSLVVRGSTDTQYF. The DNA for the CDR3 is TGTGCCAGCAGCTTGGTTGTGCGGGGCTCCACAGATACGCAGTATTTT. This rearrangement joins TRBV5-6 to TRBJ2-3, with a possible D match to TRBD2 (6 bases). The V end lost 0 bases, the J end lost 2 bases, and 13 bases lay between the germline ends. This CDR3 comprises 16 residues. The germline gives CDR1 SGHDT, CDR2 YYEEEE.